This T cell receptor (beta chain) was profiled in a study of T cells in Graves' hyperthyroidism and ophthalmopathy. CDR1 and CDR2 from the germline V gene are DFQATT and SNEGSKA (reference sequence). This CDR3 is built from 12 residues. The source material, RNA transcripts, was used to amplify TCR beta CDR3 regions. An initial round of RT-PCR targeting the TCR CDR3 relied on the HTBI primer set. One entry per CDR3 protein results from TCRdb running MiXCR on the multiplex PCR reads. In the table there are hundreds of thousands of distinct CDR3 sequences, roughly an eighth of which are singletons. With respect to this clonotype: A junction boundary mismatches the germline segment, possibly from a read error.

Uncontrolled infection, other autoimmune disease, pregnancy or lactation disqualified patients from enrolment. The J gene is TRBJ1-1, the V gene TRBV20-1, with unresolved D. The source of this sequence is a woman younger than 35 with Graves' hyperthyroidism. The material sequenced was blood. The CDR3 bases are TGCAGTGCTAGAGGCGCGAGCACTGAAGCTCTCTTT. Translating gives CSARGASTEALF.